These 17 T cell receptor beta chains share one sample of origin, sequenced in a study of blood T cells in healthy people across ages. The authors ran a second PCR of 7 to 11 cycles using a sample-barcoded 5' primer and a J-beta primer mix. TCRdb analysed the 5' RACE reads with MiXCR anew, one entry per CDR3 protein. In the table there are 650,000 to 700,000 distinct CDR3 sequences, approximately 29% of which are singletons. Sequenced sample: blood. All receptors come from a woman aged 80 or older in good health.

Points on this clonotype: Possible read error: a much larger clone is one base away. The CDR3 region has the DNA TGTACCAGCAGCTTGGGACACCTCGACAGGGGCGTTCTGAGGACGCAGTATTTT. Its translation: CTSSLGHLDRGVLRTQYF. The chain couples TRBV7-2 to TRBJ2-3, with 8 bases that match TRBD1. The CDR3 length is 18 residues. V shed 3 bases, J shed 9 bases, and the junction held 20 bases outside the gene matches. Germline V gene lookup returns CDR1 SGHTA and CDR2 FQGNSA.

As concerns this clonotype: A much bigger clone sits one base away, suggesting this may be a read error. The chain recombines TRBV7-3 with TRBJ2-3; D perhaps matches TRBD2 (7 bases). Germline CDR1 and CDR2: SGHTA and FQGTGA. This CDR3 is built from 16 residues. V was clipped by 5 bases and J by 2 bases, with 17 bases between them. CDR3 region: CASSPTRGAHTDTQYF. DNA for the CDR3: TGTGCCAGCAGCCCCACTCGGGGGGCCCACACAGATACGCAGTATTTT.

This clonotype was seen ten or more times. The chain recombines TRBV28 with TRBJ2-3; TRBD2 aligns across 11 bases. CDR3 size: 15 residues. V was pared by 6 bases and J by 5 bases, with 7 bases of the junction left unmatched. The V gene's germline CDR1 is MDHEN and CDR2 SYDVKM. The CDR3 DNA reads TGTGCCAGCAGCGAAAAACTAGCGGGGGTAGATACGCAGTATTTT. It translates to CASSEKLAGVDTQYF. Drawing the rest from reference TRBV28 and TRBJ2-3, the complete variable domain is DVKVTQSSRYLVKRTGEKVFLECVQDMDHENMFWYRQDPGLGLRLIYFSYDVKMKEKGDIPEGYSVSREKKERFSLILESASTNQTSMYLCASSEKLAGVDTQYFGPGTRLTVL.

This clonotype was observed many times. This sequence joins TRBV13 and TRBJ2-7; the D call may be TRBD1 or TRBD2 (5 bases each). V lost 2 bases, J lost 9 bases, and 14 bases lay in between. There are 13 residues in the CDR3. Germline CDR1 reads PRHDT; CDR2 reads FYEKMQ (reference sequence). The CDR3 loop reads CASSLFSGAVQYF. The CDR3 coding sequence is TGTGCCAGCAGCTTATTTTCCGGGGCAGTGCAGTACTTC.

CDR3 protein: CASTYRGNEAFF. The CDR3 region has the DNA TGTGCCAGCACCTACAGGGGTAATGAAGCTTTCTTT. The chain is built from TRBV5-6 and TRBJ1-1; TRBD1 aligns across 7 bases. This CDR3 spans 12 amino acids. V dropped 6 bases and J dropped 7; count of bases not matched to a gene: 6. Germline assignment: CDR1 SGHDT and CDR2 YYEEEE.

In this sample, this clonotype turned up many times. The genes are TRBV15 and TRBJ1-6; D is ambiguous. V was trimmed by 0 bases and J by 10 bases, leaving 13 bases between them. The CDR3 runs 15 residues. Germline CDR1 is LNHNV and CDR2 is YYDKDF (reference sequence). The CDR3 coding sequence is TGTGCCACCAGCAGAGATCGAGGCAGAACCTCACCCCTCCACTTT. This sequence encodes CATSRDRGRTSPLHF.

This clonotype was counted a few times. V is TRBV7-6 and J is TRBJ2-3; possibly TRBD2 for D (5 bases). The V end lost 1 base, the J end lost 4 bases, and 21 bases lay between the germline ends. In germline, CDR1 is SGHVS, CDR2 FNYEAQ. The CDR3 runs to 18 residues. The CDR3 DNA sequence: TGTGCCAGCAGCTTAGAAGGCCCGGGTCAATCGGAGGCAGATACGCAGTATTTT. Protein: CASSLEGPGQSEADTQYF.

The chain carries TRBV3-1 and TRBJ2-2, with D unclear. The germline CDR1 and CDR2 sequences are LGHDT and YNNKEL (reference sequence). The CDR3 covers 15 residues. Trimming pared 1 base from V and 4 bases from J, leaving 10 bases between. The CDR3 reads CASSQGGSFTGELFF. Here the CDR3 DNA reads TGTGCCAGCAGCCAAGGTGGATCCTTCACCGGGGAGCTGTTTTTT.

Many counts were recorded for this clonotype. The V call is TRBV12-3 or TRBV12-4, the J call TRBJ2-7, with a weak D call TRBD1 (6 bases). The V gene lost 5 bases and the J gene lost 2 bases, with 19 bases spanning the gap. CDR3 length: 16 residues. The CDR3 DNA reads as TGTGCCAGCAGTGGGAACAGGGCCACCTTCCCCTACGAGCAGTACTTC. Protein sequence: CASSGNRATFPYEQYF.

The sample holds many counts of this clonotype. A much larger clone is a single base away; this may be a read error. The chain links TRBV7-2 to TRBJ1-4; 9 bases agree with TRBD1. Germline V gene sequence: CDR1 SGHTA, CDR2 FQGNSA. The CDR3 has 16 residues. The DNA of the CDR3 is TGTGCCAGCAGCGTAGACAGGGGGGGAACTAATGAAAAACGGTTTTTT. Translated: CASSVDRGGTNEKRFF. The variable domain in full, completed from reference TRBV7-2 and TRBJ1-4, reads GAGVSQSPSNKVTEKGKDVELRCDPISGHTALYWYRQSLGQGLEFLIYFQGNSAPDKSGLPSDRFSAERTGGSVSTLTIQRTQQEDSAVYLCASSVDRGGTNEKRFFGSGTQLSVL.

This clonotype was detected many times. The chain has TRBV29-1 and TRBJ1-2; D gene uncertain. The germline V gene encodes CDR1 SQVTM and CDR2 ANQGSEA. This CDR3 contains 14 residues. V lost 7 bases, J lost 8 bases, and 23 bases lay in between. In DNA form, the CDR3 reads TGCAGCGCGCCCCTAACCGCGCAGGCTGGCGGCTACACCTTC. Residues: CSAPLTAQAGGYTF.

V is TRBV6-2 or TRBV6-3 and J is TRBJ1-5; maybe TRBD1 (6 bases). Germline CDR1 MNHEY, CDR2 SVGEGT. V was clipped by 2 bases and J by 4 bases, with 18 bases between them. The CDR3 is made up of 17 amino acids. Written as DNA, the CDR3 is TGTGCCAGCAGTTACGTATCAGGGGACGGCCGGAATCAGCCCCAGCATTTT. Amino acids: CASSYVSGDGRNQPQHF.

On this clonotype itself: A junction end diverges from the germline sequence, so it may reflect a read error. The J gene is TRBJ2-5, the V gene TRBV5-6; 9 bases are a match to TRBD1. CDR3 size: 18 residues. The V gene's germline CDR1 is SGHDT and CDR2 YYEEEE. The CDR3 spells CASSLTGQGASWQETQYF. The DNA for the CDR3 is TGCGCCAGCAGCCTTACGGGACAGGGAGCGTCCTGGCAAGAGACCCAGTACTTC. Full variable domain (missing parts from reference TRBV5-6 and TRBJ2-5): DAGVTQSPTHLIKTRGQQVTLRCSPKSGHDTVSWYQQALGQGPQFIFQYYEEEERQRGNFPDRFSGHQFPNYSSELNVNALLLGDSALYLCASSLTGQGASWQETQYFGPGTRLLVL.

This clonotype came up a few times. The chain employs TRBV20-1 and TRBJ2-5; D may be TRBD2 (6 bases). This CDR3 comprises 14 residues. V was clipped by 6 bases and J by 2 bases, with 16 bases between them. CDR1 and CDR2 from the germline V gene are DFQATT and SNEGSKA (reference sequence). The CDR3: CSAGARGKQETQYF. In DNA, the CDR3 is TGCAGTGCAGGAGCGCGGGGAAAACAAGAGACCCAGTACTTC.

This clonotype was recorded at least ten times. J is TRBJ2-7 and V is TRBV7-3; TRBD2 matches at 11 bases. Germline-derived CDR1 and CDR2 are SGHTA and FQGTGA. CDR3 length: 17 amino acids. The J segment lost 0 bases and the V segment lost 2 bases, leaving 6 bases of the junction unmatched. The CDR3: CASSLGLAGSSSYEQYF. The CDR3 bases are TGTGCCAGCAGCTTAGGACTAGCGGGTTCTAGCTCCTACGAGCAGTACTTC.

The chain has TRBV9 and TRBJ2-5; D perhaps matches TRBD1 (6 bases). Germline CDR1 reads SGDLS; CDR2 reads YYNGEE. The length of the CDR3 is 14 residues. V lost 3 bases and J lost 3, with 12 bases in between. CDR3 region: CASSGTTGKETQYF. The CDR3 coding sequence is TGTGCCAGCAGCGGCACAACAGGGAAAGAGACCCAGTACTTC.

A note on this clonotype: A much larger clone sits a single nucleotide away, making a read error possible. This chain connects TRBV5-1 to TRBJ2-7; D not resolved. CDR3 size: 14 residues. The V gene's germline CDR1 is SGHRS and CDR2 YFSETQ. CDR3 sequence: CASSFRQTSYELYF. For the CDR3, the DNA is TGCGCCAGCAGCTTCAGGCAGACCTCCTACGAGCTGTACTTC.